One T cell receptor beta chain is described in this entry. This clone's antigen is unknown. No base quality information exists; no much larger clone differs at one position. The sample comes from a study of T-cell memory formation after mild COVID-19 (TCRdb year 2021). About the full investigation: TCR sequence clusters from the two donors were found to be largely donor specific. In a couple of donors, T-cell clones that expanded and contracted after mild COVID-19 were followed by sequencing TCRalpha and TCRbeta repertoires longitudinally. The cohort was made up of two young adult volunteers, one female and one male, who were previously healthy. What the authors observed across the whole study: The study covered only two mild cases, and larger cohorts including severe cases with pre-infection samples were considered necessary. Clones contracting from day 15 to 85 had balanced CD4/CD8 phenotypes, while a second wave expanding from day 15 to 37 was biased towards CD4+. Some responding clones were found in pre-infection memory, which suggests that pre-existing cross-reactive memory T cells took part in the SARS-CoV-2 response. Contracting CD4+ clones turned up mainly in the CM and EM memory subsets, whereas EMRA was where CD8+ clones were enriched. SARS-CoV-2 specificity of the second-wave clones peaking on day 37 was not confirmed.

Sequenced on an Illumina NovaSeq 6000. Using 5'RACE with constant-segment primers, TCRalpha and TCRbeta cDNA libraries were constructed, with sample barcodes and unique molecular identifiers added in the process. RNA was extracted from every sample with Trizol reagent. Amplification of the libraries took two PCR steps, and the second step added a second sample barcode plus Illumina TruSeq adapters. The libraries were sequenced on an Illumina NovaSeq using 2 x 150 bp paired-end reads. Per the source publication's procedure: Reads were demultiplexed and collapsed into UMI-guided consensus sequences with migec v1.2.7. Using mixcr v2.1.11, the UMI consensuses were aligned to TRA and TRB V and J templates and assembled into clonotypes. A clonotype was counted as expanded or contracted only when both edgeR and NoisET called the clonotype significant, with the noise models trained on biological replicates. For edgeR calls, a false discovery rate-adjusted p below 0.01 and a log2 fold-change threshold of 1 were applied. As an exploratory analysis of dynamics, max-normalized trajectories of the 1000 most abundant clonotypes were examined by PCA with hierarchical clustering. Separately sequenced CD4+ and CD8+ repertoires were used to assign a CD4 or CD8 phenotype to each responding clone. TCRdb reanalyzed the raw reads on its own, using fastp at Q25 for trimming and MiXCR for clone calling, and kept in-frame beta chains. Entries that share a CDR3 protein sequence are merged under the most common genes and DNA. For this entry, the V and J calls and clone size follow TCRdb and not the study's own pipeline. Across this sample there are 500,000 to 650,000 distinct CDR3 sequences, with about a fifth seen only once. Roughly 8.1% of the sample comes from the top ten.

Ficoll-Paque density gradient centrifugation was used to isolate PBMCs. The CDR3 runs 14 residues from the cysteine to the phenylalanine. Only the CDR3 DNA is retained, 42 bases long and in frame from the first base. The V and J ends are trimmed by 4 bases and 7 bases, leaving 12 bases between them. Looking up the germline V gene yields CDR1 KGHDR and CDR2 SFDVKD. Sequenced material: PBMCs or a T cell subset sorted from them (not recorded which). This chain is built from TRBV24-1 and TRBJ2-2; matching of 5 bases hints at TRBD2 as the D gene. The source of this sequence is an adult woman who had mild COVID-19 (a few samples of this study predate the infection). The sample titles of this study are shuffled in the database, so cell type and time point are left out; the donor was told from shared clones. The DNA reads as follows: TGTGCCACCAGTGACCCTGGACTGGGCGGGGAGCTGTTTTTT. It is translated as CATSDPGLGGELFF.